Shown below are 27 T cell receptor beta chains from a single sample sequenced in a study of shared clonotypes between healthy human individuals. Repertoires were generated with immunoSEQ multiplex PCR, while TCRdb's copy carries only in-frame clones and drops some. Here the sample spans some 92,000 clones, around 47% being singletons. Sample: PBMCs. Receptor source: a woman aged 40 to 50 in good health. Some clones in this sample may be carry-over from other donors' samples.

This clone was observed a few times. The chain couples TRBV6-5 to TRBJ2-3, with 7 bases that match TRBD2. With V trimmed by 2 bases and J by 6 bases, 2 bases remained unmatched. Germline CDR1 MNHEY, CDR2 SVGAGI. The CDR3 extends over 13 amino acids. The CDR3: CASSYREGDTQYF. The DNA for the CDR3 is TGTGCCAGCAGTTACAGGGAGGGGGATACGCAGTATTTT.

J is TRBJ1-1 and V is TRBV27; D is ambiguous. The CDR3 contains 14 residues. Germline values: CDR1 MNHEY, CDR2 SMNVEV (reference sequence). Trimming stripped 4 bases from V and 4 bases from J, with 13 bases between. CDR3: CASSYRGIATEAFF. The CDR3, as DNA: TGTGCCAGCAGTTACCGGGGTATAGCCACTGAAGCTTTCTTT.

In this sample, this clone turned up once. The chain has TRBV30 and TRBJ1-5; the match to TRBD1 covers 7 bases. Per germline, CDR1 GTSNPN and CDR2 SVGIG (reference sequence). CDR3 size: 14 residues. V lost 3 bases, J lost 7 bases, and 9 bases stayed unmatched. The CDR3 DNA reads as TGTGCCTGGAGCGCGACAGGGAGAGCGCAGCCCCAGCATTTT. Protein: CAWSATGRAQPQHF.

This clone has only a few counts. The chain couples TRBV7-3 to TRBJ1-2; D is possibly TRBD1 (6 bases). From germline, CDR1 is SGHTA and CDR2 FQGTGA. V lost 1 base and J lost 9, with 12 bases in between. The CDR3 loop spans 13 amino acids. The CDR3 region is CASSLNPQGSYTF. The DNA for the CDR3 is TGTGCCAGCAGCTTAAACCCTCAGGGGAGCTACACCTTC.

The genes are TRBV5-4 and TRBJ1-1, with D possibly matching TRBD1 (5 bases). With 4 bases removed from V and 0 bases from J, the gap between germline ends came to 7 bases. The CDR3 is made up of 13 amino acids. In germline, CDR1 is SGHNT, CDR2 YYREEE (reference sequence). For the CDR3, the DNA is TGTGCCAGCAGCATGGGGCTGAACACTGAAGCTTTCTTT. Translating it yields CASSMGLNTEAFF.

J is TRBJ2-5 and V is TRBV21-1; the D call TRBD2 from the table was never checked on the DNA. The J call is uncertain, as TRBJ2-7 better fits the DNA end. TRBV21-1 is assigned pseudogene status. This CDR3 comprises 13 residues. The CDR3 coding sequence is TGTGCCAGCAGCGAAGGACCTAGCTACGAGCAGTACTTC. Its translation: CASSEGPSYEQYF.

V is TRBV7-2 and J is TRBJ1-4, with a possible D match to TRBD1 (6 bases). The V and J ends lost 4 bases and 8 bases respectively, with 17 bases between them. The CDR3 spans 15 residues. Germline assignment: CDR1 SGHTA and CDR2 FQGNSA. The CDR3 sequence: CASSWKGGEGEKLFF. The CDR3 region has the DNA TGTGCCAGCAGCTGGAAAGGGGGGGAGGGAGAAAAACTGTTTTTT. Complete variable domain (other parts from reference TRBV7-2 and TRBJ1-4): GAGVSQSPSNKVTEKGKDVELRCDPISGHTALYWYRQSLGQGLEFLIYFQGNSAPDKSGLPSDRFSAERTGGSVSTLTIQRTQQEDSAVYLCASSWKGGEGEKLFFGSGTQLSVL.

The chain employs TRBV6-1 and TRBJ1-5; D is unclear. Germline loops: CDR1 MNHNS, CDR2 SASEGT. Trimming pared 6 bases from V and 0 bases from J, leaving 3 bases between. The CDR3 extends over 12 amino acids. The CDR3 bases are TGTGCCAGCAGACATAGCAATCAGCCCCAGCATTTT. Protein product: CASRHSNQPQHF.

This clone appeared a few times. V is TRBV29-1 and J is TRBJ1-1; a possible D gene is TRBD1 (6 bases). The germline V gene encodes CDR1 SQVTM and CDR2 ANQGSEA. Trimming removed 4 bases at V and 5 bases at J, with 14 bases between. The CDR3 has 13 amino acids. CDR3 sequence: CSVGEGVHTEAFF. The DNA of the CDR3 is TGCAGCGTTGGTGAGGGGGTACATACTGAAGCTTTCTTT.

This clone was counted a few times. V usage is TRBV29-1 and J usage is TRBJ2-5; 12 positions match TRBD1. The trim removed 8 bases at V and 6 bases at J, leaving 7 bases unmatched. The length of the CDR3 is 13 residues. Germline V gene lookup returns CDR1 SQVTM and CDR2 ANQGSEA. CDR3 amino acids: CSHGTGGMKTQYF. The CDR3 region has the DNA TGCAGCCATGGGACAGGGGGCATGAAGACCCAGTACTTC.

DNA for the CDR3: TGCGCCAGCACTATATCCCGGGTCTATAATTCACCCCTCCACTTT. As protein: CASTISRVYNSPLHF. The chain combines TRBV10-1 with TRBJ1-6; D gene uncertain. V was pared by 7 bases and J by 3 bases, with 13 bases between. CDR3 length equals 15 residues. Germline lookup yields CDR1 WNHNN and CDR2 SYGVQD (reference sequence).

This clone was seen repeatedly, ten times or more. The chain is built from TRBV25-1 and TRBJ1-5, with a weak D call TRBD1 (6 bases). Germline V gene data show CDR1 as MGHDK and CDR2 as SYGVNS. V lost 2 bases, J lost 6 bases, and 11 bases lay in between. This CDR3 has 14 residues. The CDR3 reads CASSERGGVQPQHF. The CDR3 DNA is TGTGCCAGCAGTGAAAGGGGGGGGGTTCAGCCCCAGCATTTT.

The rearrangement links TRBV29-1 to TRBJ2-1; D is possibly TRBD2 (5 bases). Trimming pared 0 bases from V and 12 bases from J, leaving 24 bases between. CDR3 length equals 16 residues. Germline assignment: CDR1 SQVTM and CDR2 ANQGSEA. The CDR3 loop is CSVEDPTGSRGIGQFF. The CDR3 DNA is TGCAGCGTTGAAGACCCGACCGGGTCTCGGGGTATAGGGCAGTTCTTC.

This clone was detected many times. This chain joins TRBV2 and TRBJ2-7; TRBD2 is a possible D gene (5 bases). V was shortened by 3 bases and J by 0 bases, with 12 bases between the two germline ends. Germline V gives CDR1 SNHLY, CDR2 FYNNEI. There are 15 residues in the CDR3. CDR3 sequence reads: CASSERRRSSYEQYF. The CDR3 nucleotides read TGTGCCAGCAGTGAGAGGCGGAGGTCCTCCTACGAGCAGTACTTC.

This clone was counted many times. This rearrangement joins TRBV6-5 to TRBJ2-7; D call uncertain. V was shortened by 6 bases and J by 4 bases, with 16 bases between the two germline ends. Per germline, CDR1 MNHEY and CDR2 SVGAGI. CDR3 length equals 14 residues. CDR3 nucleotides: TGTGCCAGCAGCCCCACATACAAGGATTACGAGCAGTACTTC. Protein: CASSPTYKDYEQYF.

The J gene is TRBJ1-3, the V gene TRBV2, with D perhaps TRBD1 (6 bases). Germline V gives CDR1 SNHLY, CDR2 FYNNEI. The CDR3 sequence is 16 residues long. The V end was cut by 6 bases, the J end by 3 bases, with 18 bases between. The chain's CDR3 is CASSQAPAGVGNTIYF. The CDR3, as DNA: TGTGCCAGCAGCCAAGCCCCCGCAGGGGTTGGAAACACCATATATTTT. Drawing the rest from reference TRBV2 and TRBJ1-3, the complete variable domain is EPEVTQTPSHQVTQMGQEVILRCVPISNHLYFYWYRQILGQKVEFLVSFYNNEISEKSEIFDDQFSVERPDGSNFTLKIRSTKLEDSAMYFCASSQAPAGVGNTIYFGEGSWLTVV.

The chain is built from TRBV30 and TRBJ2-4; TRBD2 matches 10 bases. V lost 2 bases to trimming and J lost 0 bases; unmatched junction nucleotides: 1. The CDR3 sequence is 15 residues long. The germline V gene encodes CDR1 GTSNPN and CDR2 SVGIG (reference sequence). The CDR3 DNA reads as TGTGCCTGGAGTCGACTAGCGGGAGCCAAAAACATTCAGTACTTC. Translating gives CAWSRLAGAKNIQYF. The full variable domain, its missing parts supplied by reference TRBV30 and TRBJ2-4, is SQTIHQWPATLVQPVGSPLSLECTVEGTSNPNLYWYRQAAGRGLQLLFYSVGIGQISSEVPQNLSASRPQDRQFILSSKKLLLSDSGFYLCAWSRLAGAKNIQYFGAGTRLSVL.

At least ten counts were recorded for this clone. J is TRBJ2-1 and V is TRBV2; 8 bases are a match to TRBD2. The V gene's germline CDR1 is SNHLY and CDR2 FYNNEI. The CDR3 covers 15 residues. V was clipped by 5 bases and J by 6 bases; unmatched bases: 9. This chain's CDR3 is CASSYRREVPNEQFF. The CDR3, as DNA: TGTGCCAGCAGTTACAGGCGGGAGGTTCCCAATGAGCAGTTCTTC.

The rearrangement joins TRBV4-3 to TRBJ2-5; a weak D match, TRBD1 (6 bases). V lost 4 bases to trimming and J lost 4 bases, with 19 bases between them. The germline V gene encodes CDR1 LGHNA and CDR2 YSLEER. The CDR3 runs to 16 residues. The CDR3 loop is CASSPGARQTGETQYF. The CDR3 DNA reads TGCGCCAGCAGCCCCGGGGCCCGACAGACAGGAGAGACCCAGTACTTC.

The V and J genes are TRBV5-1 and TRBJ2-1; TRBD2 matches at 11 bases. The germline V gene has CDR1 SGHRS and CDR2 YFSETQ. This CDR3 has 14 residues. V lost 4 bases to trimming and J lost 7 bases; unmatched junction nucleotides: 4. For the CDR3, the DNA is TGCGCCAGCAGCACTAGCGGGAGAACAAATGAGCAGTTCTTC. Translating it yields CASSTSGRTNEQFF.

V and J are TRBV7-9 and TRBJ2-7, with TRBD2 matching 10 bases. The germline gives CDR1 SEHNR, CDR2 FQNEAQ (reference sequence). CDR3 length: 13 residues. V shed 5 bases, J shed 12 bases, and the junction held 10 bases outside the gene matches. The CDR3 DNA follows: TGTGCCAGCAGCCCCTCTAGCGGGAGTTTGTGGTACTTC. Translated, it gives CASSPSSGSLWYF.

Of note for this clone: A far larger clone is just one base off, so this is likely a read error. Different DNA sequences within this sample yield the same CDR3. The chain is built from TRBV28 and TRBJ2-7; tentative D call: TRBD1 (6 bases). The CDR3 runs 12 residues. The V gene's germline CDR1 is MDHEN and CDR2 SYDVKM. The CDR3 DNA reads TGCGCCACCTCGGACAGCTCCTACGAGCAGTACTTC. The encoded protein is CATSDSSYEQYF. The full variable domain, with the rest looked up from reference TRBV28 and TRBJ2-7, is DVKVTQSSRYLVKRTGEKVFLECVQDMDHENMFWYRQDPGLGLRLIYFSYDVKMKEKGDIPEGYSVSREKKERFSLILESASTNQTSMYLCATSDSSYEQYFGPGTRLTVT.

This clone was seen at least ten times. The chain uses TRBV29-1 and TRBJ2-3; 7 bases fit TRBD1. Germline loops: CDR1 SQVTM, CDR2 ANQGSEA. This CDR3 has 13 amino acids. With V trimmed by 0 bases and J by 8 bases, 5 bases remained unmatched. The CDR3 DNA is TGCAGCGTTGAAGATCTGGCAGGGGGTACGCAGTATTTT. Protein: CSVEDLAGGTQYF.

There are many counts of this clone. This chain uses TRBV5-1 with TRBJ2-2; TRBD1 matches at 7 bases. V lost 5 bases to trimming and J lost 2 bases; unmatched junction nucleotides: 6. The CDR3 spans 15 residues. CDR1 is SGHRS, CDR2 YFSETQ, per germline. CDR3 amino acids: CASRGQSPNTGELFF. The DNA of the CDR3 is TGCGCCAGCAGGGGACAGTCCCCCAACACCGGGGAGCTGTTTTTT. The full variable domain, in which reference TRBV5-1 and TRBJ2-2 provide the parts outside the CDR3, is KAGVTQTPRYLIKTRGQQVTLSCSPISGHRSVSWYQQTPGQGLQFLFEYFSETQRNKGNFPGRFSGRQFSNSRSEMNVSTLELGDSALYLCASRGQSPNTGELFFGEGSRLTVL.

In its sample, this clone was seen a few times. This chain's CDR3 is CASSSRRDQPQHF. The CDR3 coding sequence is TGTGCCAGCAGCTCTCGCCGGGATCAGCCCCAGCATTTT. The gene calls are TRBV27 and TRBJ1-5, with unresolved D. The CDR3 contains 13 residues. V lost 6 bases and J 5 bases, leaving 11 bases between the germline ends. The germline gives CDR1 MNHEY, CDR2 SMNVEV (reference sequence).

In this sample, this clone turned up many times. The V gene is TRBV5-1, the J gene TRBJ1-1; 7 bases fit TRBD1. Germline V gives CDR1 SGHRS, CDR2 YFSETQ. This CDR3 comprises 16 residues. Trimming took 1 base from V and 4 from J; bases not matched to a gene: 10. In DNA form, the CDR3 reads TGCGCCAGCAGCTTGAGTGGGAGAGGGGGCGGCACTGAAGCTTTCTTT. This codes for CASSLSGRGGGTEAFF.

The rearrangement links TRBV18 to TRBJ1-4; D gene uncertain. CDR3 length equals 14 residues. Germline CDR1 KGHSH, CDR2 LQKENI. Trimming left V 1 base short and J 0 bases short, with 3 bases between. CDR3 sequence reads: CASSPRATNEKLFF. Written as DNA, the CDR3 is TGTGCCAGCTCACCACGGGCAACTAATGAAAAACTGTTTTTT.